One sample yielded the 21 T cell receptor beta chains listed below, sequenced in a study of PD-1 blockade in classical Hodgkin lymphoma. The time point here: cycle 4 day 1 (C4D1), after 6 weeks of nivolumab. There was relapse after autologous stem cell transplantation in every patient, and there was variation in brentuximab vedotin exposure. Investigators obtained CD8+ T cells from thawed PBMCs by magnetic negative selection. Assay: immunoSEQ multiplex PCR; the TCRdb copy retains only in-frame clones and omits some. Of about 9,800 clones in the sample, around 70% were seen once. The starting material was CD8+ T cells from blood, obtained before the fourth cycle of nivolumab. These receptors were taken from a human donor with classical Hodgkin lymphoma.

V gene TRBV15 combines with J gene TRBJ2-1; 9 nucleotides line up with TRBD2. The CDR3 totals 13 residues. Germline values: CDR1 LNHNV, CDR2 YYDKDF (reference sequence). V trimming: 6 bases; J trimming: 9 bases; junction bases outside the gene matches: 6. CDR3 protein: CATSQGAGGEQFF. The CDR3 DNA sequence: TGTGCCACCAGTCAGGGAGCGGGAGGTGAGCAGTTCTTC.

The genes are TRBV28 and TRBJ1-1; TRBD1 is a possible D gene (5 bases). Germline loops: CDR1 MDHEN, CDR2 SYDVKM. Trimming took off 3 bases at V and 7 bases at J, with 12 bases between the two ends. This CDR3 has 13 residues. The CDR3 sequence: CASSLGEGFEAFF. Written as DNA, the CDR3 is TGTGCCAGCAGTTTGGGGGAAGGGTTTGAAGCTTTCTTT.

The J gene is TRBJ2-3, the V gene TRBV4-3, with TRBD2 matching 10 bases. The CDR3 has 17 amino acids. Trimming took 0 bases from V and 5 from J; bases not matched to a gene: 8. CDR1 and CDR2 (germline): LGHNA, YSLEER. The CDR3 nucleotides read TGCGCCAGCAGCCAAGACCTAGCGGGGGTAATGGGAGATACGCAGTATTTT. Its translation: CASSQDLAGVMGDTQYF.

The rearrangement uses TRBV28 and TRBJ2-3; perhaps TRBD1 as D (6 bases). Germline V gene sequence: CDR1 MDHEN, CDR2 SYDVKM. V shed 4 bases and J shed 1 base, with 18 bases lying between them. CDR3 size: 17 residues. CDR3 bases: TGTGCCAGCAGTTCACAGGGTGGTCCTTTTGGCACAGATACGCAGTATTTT. Residues: CASSSQGGPFGTDTQYF.

This clone turned up a few times. This chain joins TRBV4-3 and TRBJ1-4, with 7 bases matching TRBD1. The CDR3 length is 14 residues. Germline CDR1 and CDR2: LGHNA and YSLEER. The V and J ends lost 4 bases and 7 bases, in that order; junction bases with no gene match: 6. The CDR3 bases are TGCGCCAGCAGCCCCGGGACAGCCCTTGAAAAACTGTTTTTT. Translated: CASSPGTALEKLFF.

V usage is TRBV4-3 and J usage is TRBJ2-1; 7 bases are a match to TRBD2. From germline, CDR1 is LGHNA and CDR2 YSLEER. The trim removed 3 bases at V and 5 bases at J, leaving 4 bases unmatched. The CDR3 sequence is 14 residues long. The CDR3 spells CASSHAAGNNEQFF. The CDR3 bases are TGCGCCAGCAGCCATGCAGCGGGAAACAATGAGCAGTTCTTC.

This chain joins TRBV6-5 and TRBJ1-1; a possible D gene is TRBD1 (5 bases). The CDR3 extends over 15 amino acids. V was pared by 7 bases and J by 4 bases, with 19 bases between. Germline CDR1 and CDR2: MNHEY and SVGAGI. CDR3 nucleotide sequence: TGTGCCAGCACTAAGTGGTCCGAGGGGATCACTGAAGCTTTCTTT. Protein: CASTKWSEGITEAFF.

The chain recombines TRBV28 with TRBJ2-5, with D perhaps matching TRBD2 (7 bases). Germline CDR1 is MDHEN and CDR2 is SYDVKM. The V and J ends lost 6 bases and 5 bases respectively, with 19 bases between them. The CDR3 sequence is 15 residues long. The CDR3 loop is CASSPGEGVGETQYF. CDR3 nucleotides: TGTGCCAGCAGCCCCGGGGAGGGGGTCGGGGAGACCCAGTACTTC.

DNA of the CDR3: TGTGCCAGCCAATGGGCCACACTAGCGGGGGAAGAGACCCAGTACTTC. This sequence encodes CASQWATLAGEETQYF. The chain employs TRBV2 and TRBJ2-5, with 11 bases matching TRBD2. In germline, CDR1 is SNHLY, CDR2 FYNNEI. J gave up 3 bases and V 8 bases, and 11 bases lay outside the gene matches. CDR3 size: 16 residues.

V is TRBV4-3 and J is TRBJ2-1; TRBD2 matches 7 bases. CDR3 length: 18 residues. Germline V gene sequence: CDR1 LGHNA, CDR2 YSLEER. The V and J ends lost 1 base and 8 bases, in that order; junction bases with no gene match: 17. The CDR3 spells CASSQGSSGGTLQDEQFF. DNA of the CDR3: TGCGCCAGCAGCCAAGGCTCCTCCGGGGGGACCCTTCAGGATGAGCAGTTCTTC.

This chain connects TRBV28 to TRBJ2-7; D is unresolved. Germline CDR1 is MDHEN and CDR2 is SYDVKM. This CDR3 has 14 residues. V gave up 7 bases and J gave up 0 bases, with 13 bases separating them. The CDR3 here is CASTLRGFSYEQYF. The DNA for the CDR3 is TGTGCCAGCACCCTACGCGGTTTCTCCTACGAGCAGTACTTC.

The chain couples TRBV7-8 to TRBJ1-5, with D uncertain. CDR3 size: 12 residues. Germline V gene lookup returns CDR1 SGHVS and CDR2 FQNEAQ. The V gene lost 3 bases and the J gene lost 7 bases, with 7 bases spanning the gap. The CDR3, as DNA: TGTGCCAGCAGCTTCGGGATGCAGCCCCAGCATTTT. It translates to CASSFGMQPQHF.

The sample holds one count of this clone. This specimen includes other DNA sequences encoding the same CDR3. CDR3 region: CASSASGSPYNEQFF. CDR3 nucleotide sequence: TGTGCCAGCAGCGCTAGCGGGAGTCCCTACAATGAGCAGTTCTTC. This chain uses TRBV9 with TRBJ2-1, with 10 bases aligning to TRBD2. CDR3 length: 15 residues. Per the germline V gene, CDR1 is SGDLS and CDR2 is YYNGEE. V gave up 3 bases and J gave up 2 bases; unmatched junction bases: 2.

The chain links TRBV5-6 to TRBJ1-1; no clear D. CDR3 length equals 13 residues. CDR1 SGHDT and CDR2 YYEEEE come from the germline V gene. V dropped 2 bases and J dropped 1 base, with 6 bases sitting between them. The CDR3 nucleotides are TGTGCCAGCAGCTTAGTTACGAACACTGAAGCTTTCTTT. Protein product: CASSLVTNTEAFF.

V usage is TRBV7-4 and J usage is TRBJ2-5; TRBD1 matches at 8 bases. The end of the DNA fits TRBJ2-7 better, so the J call may be wrong. The germline V gene encodes CDR1 SGHVT and CDR2 SQSDAQ. This CDR3 is 17 amino acids long. The CDR3 spells CASSSRPGQVFSYEQYF. CDR3 coding DNA: TGTGCCAGCAGCTCAAGGCCGGGACAGGTATTCTCCTACGAGCAGTACTTC.

This chain links TRBV28 with TRBJ1-4; D not resolved. The CDR3 spans 14 residues. CDR1 MDHEN and CDR2 SYDVKM come from the germline V gene. V was pared by 4 bases and J by 0 bases, with 6 bases between. CDR3 amino acids: CASSSITTNEKLFF. CDR3 bases: TGTGCCAGCAGTTCGATTACAACTAATGAAAAACTGTTTTTT. The whole variable domain, remainder taken from reference TRBV28 and TRBJ1-4, is DVKVTQSSRYLVKRTGEKVFLECVQDMDHENMFWYRQDPGLGLRLIYFSYDVKMKEKGDIPEGYSVSREKKERFSLILESASTNQTSMYLCASSSITTNEKLFFGSGTQLSVL.

V usage is TRBV7-6 and J usage is TRBJ1-1; possibly TRBD1 for D (6 bases). The CDR3 loop spans 15 amino acids. The V end lost 2 bases, the J end lost 0 bases, and 10 bases lay between the germline ends. Germline loops: CDR1 SGHVS, CDR2 FNYEAQ. CDR3 DNA sequence: TGTGCCAGCAGCTTAACTTCAGGGGTGAACACTGAAGCTTTCTTT. Amino acid sequence: CASSLTSGVNTEAFF.

The J gene is TRBJ2-1, the V gene TRBV19; TRBD1 or TRBD2 may be the D gene (6 bases each). CDR1 is LNHDA, CDR2 SQIVND, per germline (reference sequence). The CDR3 length is 15 residues. V lost 2 bases and J 6 bases, leaving 14 bases between the germline ends. The CDR3 DNA reads TGTGCCAGTAGTATAAAGGGGGGCGGCCGCAATGAGCAGTTCTTC. It codes for CASSIKGGGRNEQFF.

The rearrangement uses TRBV27 and TRBJ2-7, with TRBD2 identical over 10 bases. V lost 6 bases to trimming and J lost 7 bases; unmatched junction nucleotides: 6. The CDR3 has 13 amino acids. CDR1 and CDR2 (germline): MNHEY, SMNVEV (reference sequence). In nucleotides, the CDR3 is TGTGCCAGCAGCGGAGCGGGAGGGCGGGAGCAGTACTTC. Its protein product is CASSGAGGREQYF.

V gene TRBV10-3 combines with J gene TRBJ2-1; a possible D gene is TRBD1 (6 bases). The CDR3 spans 13 residues. Germline lookup yields CDR1 ENHRY and CDR2 SYGVKD. The V end lost 5 bases, the J end lost 4 bases, and 9 bases lay between the germline ends. The CDR3, as DNA: TGTGCCATCAGTTACACAGGGTACAATGAGCAGTTCTTC. Amino acids: CAISYTGYNEQFF.

This chain connects TRBV19 to TRBJ2-3; 7 bases are shared with TRBD2. Looked up from germline, CDR1 is LNHDA and CDR2 is SQIVND (reference sequence). J lost 6 bases, V lost 1 base, and 7 bases had no gene match. The CDR3 is 15 amino acids. CDR3 bases: TGTGCCAGTAGTATAGGTGCTAGCGGCCTTGATACGCAGTATTTT. Its translation: CASSIGASGLDTQYF.